The clone carrying this T cell receptor beta chain was detected only a few times. As yet, its antigen is unknown. A junction end diverges from the germline sequence, so it may reflect a read error. Distinct nucleotide sequences in the sample also encode this CDR3. The data stem from a study of cytomegalovirus exposure and HLA in healthy donors. The PCR used 60 Vbeta and 13 Jbeta primers. Generated by immunoSEQ multiplex PCR, the TCRdb table keeps only in-frame clones and is missing some. The sample holds about 89,000 clones, roughly four fifths seen once. The CDR3 extends over 16 amino acids. Germline V gene sequence: CDR1 SGHNT, CDR2 YYREEE (reference sequence). Study-level results: Productive rates of about 87% or about 30% were seen for most TCR beta V segments in an earlier analysis. The authors later linked a missense DCLRE1C variant to TCR beta V- and J-gene trimming.

Sample: PBMCs. The chain recombines TRBV5-4 with TRBJ2-4; 9 bases fit TRBD1. This TCR was recovered from a man younger than 40 in good health and CMV-seronegative. The CDR3 reads CASSRDRAGAKNIQYF. CDR3 nucleotide sequence: TGTGCTAGCAGCCGGGACAGGGCCGGTGCCAAAAACATTCAGTACTTC.